Listed below are T cell receptor beta chains from one sample, sequenced in a study of blood T cell repertoires in COVID-19. Some clones are missing from TCRdb's copy, which holds only in-frame ones; the method was immunoSEQ multiplex PCR. The sample lists fewer than 500,000 clones, around 87% seen once, with around 1.1% in the top ten. The sequenced sample was PBMCs or T cells enriched from blood (not recorded which). The receptors shown here come from a man under 40 who had recovered from COVID-19. CDR3s include the opening cysteine and the closing phenylalanine or tryptophan. Fields, in order: V gene, J gene, CDR3 protein.

TRBV9	TRBJ2-5	CASSVGQGGETQYF
TRBV1	TRBJ2-7	CTSSQRLAGDCEQYF
TRBV4-1	TRBJ2-5	CASSQGGSLAETQYF
TRBV27	TRBJ2-7	CASSLSKSLPDTYEQYF
TRBV7-9	TRBJ2-3	CASSLVSVLTDTQYF
TRBV5-1	TRBJ2-5	CASSGGDAGAAVETQYF
TRBV30	TRBJ1-5	CAWSVNLRGDPRRDVRNQPQHF
TRBV6-5	TRBJ2-1	CASRMSGLDHNEQFF
TRBV10-1	TRBJ2-5	CASTPGLAGEETQYF
TRBV28	TRBJ1-5	CASSLGRAFQPQHF
TRBV13	TRBJ2-7	CASSLGGGGPYEQYF
TRBV7-9	TRBJ1-2	CASSFARAGQRVAYGYTF
TRBV3-1/TRBV3-2	TRBJ2-1	CASSQDQASGRDNEQFF
TRBV15	TRBJ1-6	CATSRTPRDRYPPSPLHF
TRBV7-2	TRBJ2-5	CASSLAVAQETQYF
TRBV5-1	TRBJ1-1	CASSLAQGVMAEAFF
TRBV16	TRBJ2-3	CASSPGYTTDTQYF
TRBV4-2	TRBJ2-1	CASSQVGQGNEQFF
TRBV28	TRBJ2-5	CASTPGPQETQYF
TRBV19	TRBJ2-7	CASSSGMRSYEQYF
TRBV28	TRBJ2-7	CASRPGQGSYEQYF
TRBV29-1	TRBJ2-3	CSVEGVVEADTQYF
TRBV28	TRBJ1-1	CASRVGGAEAFF